The next 24 T cell receptor beta chains were all read from a single sample in a study of cytomegalovirus exposure and HLA in healthy donors. The PCR ran on 60 Vbeta and 13 Jbeta primers. Profiled with immunoSEQ multiplex PCR; TCRdb holds only in-frame clones, not every one. The repertoire holds 110,000 to 150,000 clones, with 70% to 80% as singletons. The sequenced sample consisted of PBMCs. The receptors come from a female donor in good health and CMV-seronegative.

The genes are TRBV30 and TRBJ1-1; no reliable D call. Germline assignment: CDR1 GTSNPN and CDR2 SVGIG (reference sequence). The V gene lost 2 bases and the J gene lost 3 bases, with 10 bases spanning the gap. The CDR3 is 13 residues long. CDR3 residues: CAWSRRPDTEAFF. In nucleotides, the CDR3 is TGTGCCTGGAGTCGCAGGCCGGACACTGAAGCTTTCTTT.

CDR3 sequence reads: CASSLGQGRTAGNTIYF. The CDR3 DNA follows: TGCGCCAGCAGCCTAGGACAGGGGAGGACGGCTGGAAACACCATATATTTT. The chain couples TRBV5-1 to TRBJ1-3, with 9 bases fitting TRBD1. After removal of 4 bases from V and 2 bases from J, the junction contained 10 bases not matched to a gene. The CDR3 extends over 17 amino acids. Per the germline V gene, CDR1 is SGHRS and CDR2 is YFSETQ.

The chain employs TRBV5-1 and TRBJ2-1; 12 bases map to TRBD2. This CDR3 is built from 17 residues. Trimming removed 0 bases from V and 0 bases from J; junction bases left unmatched: 1. Germline loops: CDR1 SGHRS, CDR2 YFSETQ. The DNA for the CDR3 is TGCGCCAGCAGCTTGGCGACTAGCGGGAGCTCCTACAATGAGCAGTTCTTC. Translating it yields CASSLATSGSSYNEQFF.

For the CDR3, the DNA is TGTGCCTTACGGCTAGCGGGGAGGGAGACCCAGTACTTC. Residues: CALRLAGRETQYF. The J gene is TRBJ2-5, the V gene TRBV30, with 9 bases that match TRBD2. CDR1 is GTSNPN and CDR2 is SVGIG in the germline V gene (reference sequence). V was clipped by 7 bases and J by 5 bases; unmatched bases: 8. The CDR3 contains 13 residues.

J is TRBJ2-5 and V is TRBV9; 10 nucleotides align to TRBD2. CDR1 SGDLS and CDR2 YYNGEE come from the germline V gene. CDR3 length: 16 residues. Losses at the gene ends were 0 bases for V and 5 bases for J; bases not matched to a gene: 7. CDR3 loop: CASSVGLAGGGETQYF. In DNA, the CDR3 is TGTGCCAGCAGCGTAGGGTTAGCGGGGGGCGGGGAGACCCAGTACTTC.

This rearrangement joins TRBV11-2 to TRBJ2-5; D is unresolved. This CDR3 has 11 amino acids. The V and J ends lost 1 base and 7 bases respectively, with 4 bases between them. CDR1 is SGHAT, CDR2 FQNNGV, per germline. CDR3 in DNA: TGTGCCAGCAGCTTAGGAGGGACCCAGTACTTC. Residues: CASSLGGTQYF.

J is TRBJ2-2 and V is TRBV4-3; 10 bases align to TRBD2. Germline trimming cut 3 bases from V and 1 base from J; bases unmatched to any gene: 2. The CDR3 extends over 16 amino acids. Germline CDR1 LGHNA, CDR2 YSLEER. As DNA, the CDR3 is TGCGCCAGCAGCCAGCTAGCGGGGGAGAACACCGGGGAGCTGTTTTTT. It is translated as CASSQLAGENTGELFF.

This chain uses TRBV28 with TRBJ1-5; 8 nucleotides align to TRBD1. This CDR3 has 15 residues. CDR1 MDHEN and CDR2 SYDVKM come from the germline V gene. The V gene end was trimmed by 4 bases and the J gene end by 0 bases; junction bases not matched to a gene: 2. Written as DNA, the CDR3 is TGTGCCAGCAGTTCGACAGGGGATAGCAATCAGCCCCAGCATTTT. Its protein is CASSSTGDSNQPQHF.

A few counts support this clone. The gene calls are TRBV6-5 and TRBJ1-1; 8 bases fit TRBD1. V was clipped by 5 bases and J by 4 bases; unmatched bases: 3. This CDR3 region has 13 residues. Germline V gene sequence: CDR1 MNHEY, CDR2 SVGAGI. The CDR3 DNA sequence: TGTGCCAGCAGTATAACAGGGGGCACTGAAGCTTTCTTT. Translation: CASSITGGTEAFF.

This clone was seen just once. This chain uses TRBV28 with TRBJ1-5, with TRBD1 identical over 7 bases. The junction had 7 bases not matched to a gene; V was cut back by 8 bases and J by 0 bases. There are 15 residues in the CDR3. Per germline, CDR1 MDHEN and CDR2 SYDVKM. Here the CDR3 DNA reads TGTGCCAGCTGGACAGGACCTTATAGCAATCAGCCCCAGCATTTT. It encodes CASWTGPYSNQPQHF.

This rearrangement joins TRBV7-2 to TRBJ1-1, with D possibly TRBD1 on 6 matching bases. The ends were cut back, 5 bases at V and 1 base at J, with 14 bases in the middle. CDR1 is SGHTA, CDR2 FQGNSA, per germline. This CDR3 region has 15 residues. The CDR3 sequence is CASSPGGGGNTEAFF. The CDR3 DNA reads TGTGCCAGCAGCCCAGGCGGGGGCGGGAACACTGAAGCTTTCTTT.

This chain connects TRBV28 to TRBJ2-5, with D unclear. There are 15 residues in the CDR3. V lost 8 bases and J 2 bases, leaving 18 bases between the germline ends. From germline, CDR1 is MDHEN and CDR2 SYDVKM. CDR3 region: CASATPNQKQETQYF. CDR3 sequence (DNA): TGTGCCAGCGCCACGCCTAATCAAAAGCAAGAGACCCAGTACTTC.

J is TRBJ2-1 and V is TRBV10-3; maybe TRBD2 (5 bases). This CDR3 is built from 14 residues. V dropped 6 bases and J dropped 3 bases, with 12 bases sitting between them. Germline CDR1 reads ENHRY; CDR2 reads SYGVKD. CDR3 region: CAISLGANYNEQFF. The CDR3 bases are TGTGCCATCAGCCTGGGAGCGAACTACAATGAGCAGTTCTTC.

This clone has just a few counts. The chain has TRBV2 and TRBJ1-5; 8 bases map to TRBD1. Looked up from germline, CDR1 is SNHLY and CDR2 is FYNNEI. The trim removed 5 bases at V and 2 bases at J, leaving 2 bases unmatched. This CDR3 has 14 residues. DNA of the CDR3: TGTGCCAGCAGTCTGGACAGGGGCAATCAGCCCCAGCATTTT. It encodes CASSLDRGNQPQHF.

The V gene is TRBV5-6, the J gene TRBJ1-1; D remains ambiguous. CDR1 SGHDT and CDR2 YYEEEE come from the germline V gene. The CDR3 length is 12 residues. Trimming shortened V by 0 bases and J by 7 bases, and 7 bases separated the two germline ends. CDR3 region: CASSLAGYEAFF. The CDR3 coding sequence is TGTGCCAGCAGCTTGGCAGGCTATGAAGCTTTCTTT.

This chain links TRBV7-9 with TRBJ2-1, with 10 bases lining up with TRBD2. From germline, CDR1 is SEHNR and CDR2 FQNEAQ (reference sequence). The ends lost 6 bases at V and 8 bases at J; junction bases unmatched: 4. The CDR3 is 13 amino acids. In DNA, the CDR3 is TGTGCCAGCAGAGTAGCGGGAGGCTATGAGCAGTTCTTC. It is translated as CASRVAGGYEQFF.

The chain employs TRBV4-3 and TRBJ1-1; D possibly corresponds to TRBD1 (5 bases). The CDR3 is made up of 13 amino acids. V dropped 0 bases and J dropped 6 bases, with 8 bases sitting between them. Germline values: CDR1 LGHNA, CDR2 YSLEER. The CDR3 protein is CASSQDRASEAFF. The CDR3, as DNA: TGCGCCAGCAGCCAAGACAGGGCCTCTGAAGCTTTCTTT.

This chain joins TRBV27 and TRBJ2-7; 11 bases align to TRBD1. In germline, CDR1 is MNHEY, CDR2 SMNVEV (reference sequence). V lost 2 bases, J lost 3 bases, and 6 bases stayed unmatched. The CDR3 is made up of 16 amino acids. The CDR3 bases are TGTGCCAGCAGTTTAGCAGGGACAGGGGGAAACTACGAGCAGTACTTC. It specifies CASSLAGTGGNYEQYF.

V gene TRBV9 combines with J gene TRBJ1-2; D unclear. In germline, CDR1 is SGDLS, CDR2 YYNGEE. Deletions cut 3 bases from V and 3 bases from J, with 6 bases between. This CDR3 spans 12 amino acids. CDR3: CASSDRYYGYTF. CDR3 in DNA: TGTGCCAGCAGCGATCGGTACTATGGCTACACCTTC.

V and J are TRBV10-3 and TRBJ2-7, with a weak D call TRBD2 (5 bases). Trimming cost V 10 bases and J 2 bases, with 12 bases left between them. This CDR3 is built from 12 residues. Germline V lookup: CDR1 ENHRY, CDR2 SYGVKD. The CDR3 is CATQTTAYEQYF. CDR3 sequence (DNA): TGTGCCACCCAGACTACGGCCTACGAGCAGTACTTC.

The rearrangement uses TRBV18 and TRBJ2-5, with TRBD1 as a possible D gene (6 bases). The V end lost 5 bases, the J end lost 3 bases, and 10 bases lay between the germline ends. Germline-derived CDR1 and CDR2 are KGHSH and LQKENI. CDR3 length: 13 amino acids. The CDR3 reads CASSVRQEETQYF. DNA of the CDR3: TGTGCCAGCTCAGTGCGACAGGAAGAGACCCAGTACTTC.

Details on this clone: Other DNA sequences in the sample encode the same CDR3. V gene TRBV27 combines with J gene TRBJ2-5; D unresolved. The germline V and J ends were trimmed by 3 bases and 5 bases, with 4 bases remaining between them. The CDR3 runs 11 residues. Per germline, CDR1 MNHEY and CDR2 SMNVEV (reference sequence). The CDR3: CASSFRETQYF. The CDR3 DNA follows: TGTGCCAGCAGTTTCAGGGAGACCCAGTACTTC.

The chain couples TRBV10-2 to TRBJ1-1, with 7 bases that match TRBD1. This CDR3 spans 14 amino acids. Germline V gene data show CDR1 as WSHSY and CDR2 as SAAADI. Trimming cost V 8 bases and J 1 base; bases outside gene matches: 7. The DNA for the CDR3 is TGCGCCAGCCGTGTGACAGGGAGGAACACTGAAGCTTTCTTT. Its protein is CASRVTGRNTEAFF.

This sequence joins TRBV2 and TRBJ2-2; D is unresolved. V lost 1 base and J lost 3, with 6 bases in between. The CDR3 loop spans 14 amino acids. The germline V gene has CDR1 SNHLY and CDR2 FYNNEI. This CDR3 reads CASSEGVDTGELFF. CDR3 coding DNA: TGTGCCAGCAGTGAAGGAGTCGACACCGGGGAGCTGTTTTTT.